This TCR beta chain was sequenced during a study of CD8 T cells in Susac syndrome (dated by TCRdb to about 2019). Some background on the complete study: The study used repertoire sequencing to test whether antigen drove CD8+ T cell activation and differentiation in Susac syndrome. The clonality of the CD8+ T cell repertoire was compared across approximately eleven healthy donors, some 14 Susac syndrome patients and under 19 multiple sclerosis patients. What the work shows at the level of the full study, not this receptor alone: The number of individuals in the TCR sequencing and HLA analysis was recognized as being relatively small.

Peripheral blood CD8+ and CD4+ T cells from healthy donors, Susac syndrome patients and multiple sclerosis patients were profiled by high-throughput TCR beta sequencing. Treatment-naive patients with stable or active relapsing-remitting disease fulfilling revised McDonald criteria were used as multiple sclerosis controls. Bulk CD8+ and CD4+ T cells were purified magnetically by negative isolation, whereas CD8+ TEMRA cells were enriched by FACS. Blood was collected in EDTA tubes and processed within 24 hours, with PBMCs isolated through density gradient centrifugation. PBMCs intended for TCR sequencing were cryopreserved in liquid nitrogen and were subsequently thawed in a 37 degrees C water bath. A purity of at least 90% was achieved for sorted or isolated CD4+, CD8+ and CD8+ TEMRA cells. RNA was extracted with the RNeasy kit and roughly 0.45 to 1 ug was reverse transcribed using random hexamers. TCR beta CDR3 regions were amplified with the immunoSEQ multiplex PCR assay covering 54 Vbeta and 13 Jbeta segments. Bias from PCR amplification was corrected by using a synthetic template baseline for primer optimization and for computational correction. The paper's data handling went like this. Reads were assigned to V, D and J genes according to IMGT and analyzed in immunoSEQ Analyzer, with only productive sequences retained. To calculate clonality, Shannon entropy was normalized by log2 of the number of productive unique sequences and then subtracted from one. Public and private clones were assessed among the 100 most prevalent clones of each patient and control. Clones were defined as Susac-specific if absent from the healthy and MS cohorts, from under 1,200 published viral clones and from other ImmuneACCESS disease sequences. TCRdb reworked the public reads: Q25 trimming with fastp, MiXCR clone assembly, productive beta chains retained. Rows with one shared CDR3 protein collapse into an entry with the most common genes and DNA. TCRdb, rather than the study authors, made the V and J calls. This sample holds some 120,000 distinct CDR3 sequences; roughly 93% were observed only once. The top ten hold over 0.3% of the sample.

A note on this clonotype: Its antigen remains unidentified. Base qualities are missing; no much larger clone stands one base away.

V drops 0 bases and J drops 1 base, leaving 9 bases in between. From the germline V gene, CDR1 is LGHNT and CDR2 is FRNRAP. The CDR3 spans 15 residues, from the cysteine through the phenylalanine. Here the CDR3 DNA is all that survives: 45 bases in frame from base 1. The sequence was obtained from a human donor with multiple sclerosis. Sequenced input: CD8+ T cells from PBMCs. The rearrangement combines TRBV12-5 with TRBJ1-2; the D gene cannot be resolved reliably. CDR3 reads: CASGLVREVNYGYTF. In nucleotide form, the sequence is TGTGCTAGTGGTTTGGTACGGGAAGTTAACTATGGCTACACCTTC.